This T cell receptor beta chain comes out of a study of identical twins (TCRdb year 2016). Regarding the complete study: TCR alpha and beta repertoires from monozygotic twins, unrelated adults of various ages and cord blood were deep-sequenced to test whether fetal clonotypes persist. To rule out contamination, the twin experiments were replicated at different times with different library preparation protocols. Points the paper makes about the study in general: Fewer insertions were carried by abundant cord blood beta clonotypes; a weaker similar trend was observed in young adult naive repertoires, while no such trend was observed in memory repertoires. Invariant T cells such as MAIT and iNKT could partly confound zero-insertion analyses, though diverse VJ usage argued against this for most clonotypes. Because the same donors could not be followed over many years, the conclusions relied on cross-sectional statistical analysis. Compared with coincidental sharing between unrelated individuals, an excess of low generation-probability sequences was observed among out-of-frame TCR alpha sequences shared between twins. A weaker excess of twin sharing was found in beta out-of-frame sequences because the signal-to-noise ratio was lowered by fewer shared sequences. In monozygotic twins, recombination models systematically underestimated out-of-frame TCR alpha sharing, but the models matched the sharing seen between unrelated individuals.

Only healthy Caucasian donors were included. Three pairs of female monozygotic twins, all aged roughly 18 to 29 years, made up the twin cohort. RNA for TCR libraries was isolated from peripheral blood mononuclear cells. This clonotype has only a few counts. The clone's antigen remains unknown. No much larger clonotype is one base removed from it; base qualities were not supplied. Trimmed from V: 4 bases; trimmed from J: 5 bases; junction bases lacking a gene match: 7. CDR1 LNHNV and CDR2 YYDKDF are derived from the germline V gene (reference sequence). Including cysteine and phenylalanine, the CDR3 has 17 amino acids. The entry retains the CDR3 DNA only, 51 bases that are in frame from base 1. Library creation used 5' RACE. TCRdb shows the sequencer as Illumina HiSeq 2000. Template switching introduced a universal primer binding site; the final cDNA contained a unique molecular identifier, enabling accurate counting of TCR cDNA molecules. Specific primers in the conserved constant-segment region were used to synthesize first-strand cDNA for TCR alpha and beta chains. To control for contamination, every cDNA library carried two barcodes: a SMART-Mk sample barcode plus Illumina barcodes. TruSeq adapter sequences, together with Illumina sample barcodes, were added in two successive PCR steps. Sequencing of the TCR alpha and beta cDNA libraries was done on the Illumina HiSeq platform using custom primers. Per the original workflow: Raw reads were processed with MiGEC to extract unique molecular identifiers, and MiXCR was used to determine CDR3 positions. For each individual, recombination models were inferred using an EM algorithm with the repgenHMM and IGoR tools. Shared clonotype analysis was performed with the tcR package in R, normalizing sharing by the product of cloneset sizes. To study raw recombination without the effects of thymic and clonal selection, out-of-frame nonproductive sequences were analyzed. TCRdb's own reprocessing of the public reads used fastp at Q25 and MiXCR and kept productive beta chains. Entries are consolidated by CDR3 protein sequence, retaining the most common genes and DNA. The V and J calls reflect TCRdb's pipeline rather than the authors' work. The sample table holds approximately 590,000 distinct CDR3 sequences, of which 9% to 10% were seen once. The ten largest clones capture roughly 3% of the sample.

The same data also contributed to another study, on yellow fever vaccine responses in identical twins. The second source states: According to the authors, in identical twins the way T cells responded to vaccination appeared partly convergent and partly personalized. In identical twins, the study followed T cell clones that responded to the vaccine with precision.

The sample taken for sequencing was PBMCs. The clonotype comes from a young woman in good health. The sequence links TRBV15 to TRBJ2-3, and TRBD2 aligns with 15 junction nucleotides. The CDR3 sequence is CATSTRTSGRAIDTQYF. The DNA sequence is as follows: TGTGCCACCAGCACCCGGACTAGCGGGAGGGCCATAGATACGCAGTATTTT. Reference TRBV15 and TRBJ2-3 proteins supply the regions before and after the CDR3; the full variable domain is: DAMVIQNPRYQVTQFGKPVTLSCSQTLNHNVMYWYQQKSSQAPKLLFHYYDKDFNNEADTPDNFQSRRPNTSFCFLDIRSPGLGDTAMYLCATSTRTSGRAIDTQYFGPGTRLTVL.